The 10 T cell receptor beta chains below come from one sample, sequenced in a study of beta chain features in type 1 diabetes. The entirety of the isolated RNA underwent reverse transcription, so expressed TCRB transcripts were sequenced. Sequenced by immunoSEQ multiplex PCR; TCRdb stores in-frame clones only, minus some. The table lists about 360,000 clones, around 12% of them singletons. What was sequenced was naive CD4+ T cells from blood. Receptor source: a man in his late teens or twenties in good health.

The chain uses TRBV10-3 and TRBJ1-1, with D unresolved. Trimming took off 3 bases at V and 0 bases at J, with 8 bases between the two ends. CDR1 ENHRY and CDR2 SYGVKD come from the germline V gene. This CDR3 is built from 14 residues. This CDR3 is CAISDRGMNTEAFF. For the CDR3, the DNA is TGTGCCATCAGTGACCGGGGAATGAACACTGAAGCTTTCTTT.

Concerning this clone itself: Other DNA sequences in this sample translate to the same CDR3. The chain links TRBV30 to TRBJ2-7; TRBD1 agrees at 7 bases. CDR3 size: 12 residues. With 2 bases clipped from V and 3 bases from J, the junction kept 1 base outside the gene matches. Germline lookup yields CDR1 GTSNPN and CDR2 SVGIG (reference sequence). The CDR3 nucleotides read TGTGCCTGGAGTTCAGGGGGCTACGAGCAGTACTTC. Protein product: CAWSSGGYEQYF.

In this sample, this clone turned up a few times. V is TRBV6-6 and J is TRBJ1-5; a weak D match, TRBD1 (5 bases). V shed 0 bases and J shed 5 bases, with 14 bases lying between them. The CDR3 has 16 residues. Germline V gene data show CDR1 as MNHNY and CDR2 as SVGAGI (reference sequence). The CDR3 here is CASSYSGGRLYQPQHF. The CDR3 nucleotides read TGTGCCAGCAGTTACTCCGGGGGAAGGTTGTATCAGCCCCAGCATTTT.

This clone was observed a few times. This chain links TRBV4-2 with TRBJ2-1, with 8 bases aligning to TRBD2. Germline values: CDR1 LGHNA, CDR2 YNFKEQ. This CDR3 spans 16 amino acids. V shed 4 bases, J shed 3 bases, and the junction held 8 bases outside the gene matches. The CDR3 DNA follows: TGTGCCAGCAGCCCCCGGGCTAGCGGGCTCTACAATGAGCAGTTCTTC. Protein: CASSPRASGLYNEQFF.

This clone was seen a handful of times. This sequence joins TRBV9 and TRBJ2-1; no firm D call. Germline loops: CDR1 SGDLS, CDR2 YYNGEE. The CDR3 spans 14 residues. V lost 0 bases to trimming and J lost 5 bases, with 9 bases between them. As DNA, the CDR3 is TGTGCCAGCAGCGTAGAGGCTAGAAACAATGAGCAGTTCTTC. As protein: CASSVEARNNEQFF.

This clone was counted only a few times. V usage is TRBV4-1 and J usage is TRBJ2-7; TRBD2 aligns across 10 bases. This CDR3 spans 16 amino acids. J was trimmed by 3 bases and V by 1 base; bases with no gene match: 6. The germline CDR1 and CDR2 sequences are MGHRA and YSYEKL. This CDR3 is CASSQVASGRYYEQYF. CDR3 nucleotides: TGCGCCAGCAGCCAAGTGGCTAGCGGGAGATACTACGAGCAGTACTTC.

This rearrangement joins TRBV5-1 to TRBJ1-2; no firm D call. Deletions cut 9 bases from V and 2 bases from J, with 23 bases between. CDR3 length: 16 residues. Germline assignment: CDR1 SGHRS and CDR2 YFSETQ. For the CDR3, the DNA is TGCGCCACCCCAAAGAGAAACAATCGACTGAACTATGGCTACACCTTC. Protein: CATPKRNNRLNYGYTF.

This clone was picked up a small number of times. The rearrangement joins TRBV29-1 to TRBJ1-1; D is perhaps TRBD1 (6 bases). This CDR3 comprises 13 residues. Germline V lookup: CDR1 SQVTM, CDR2 ANQGSEA. V dropped 7 bases and J dropped 0 bases, with 12 bases sitting between them. DNA for the CDR3: TGCAGCGCAGGACAGCAGATGAACACTGAAGCTTTCTTT. Translation gives CSAGQQMNTEAFF.

This clone has a handful of counts. J is TRBJ1-6 and V is TRBV25-1; perhaps TRBD1 as D (6 bases). V was shortened by 8 bases and J by 0 bases, with 11 bases between the two germline ends. The CDR3 covers 15 residues. From germline, CDR1 is MGHDK and CDR2 SYGVNS. Written as DNA, the CDR3 is TGTGCCAGCCGTGGGGGCCTCTCCTATAATTCACCCCTCCACTTT. This codes for CASRGGLSYNSPLHF. Variable domain in full (rest from reference TRBV25-1 and TRBJ1-6): EADIYQTPRYLVIGTGKKITLECSQTMGHDKMYWYQQDPGMELHLIHYSYGVNSTEKGDLSSESTVSRIRTEHFPLTLESARPSHTSQYLCASRGGLSYNSPLHFGNGTRLTVT.

There are a few counts of this clone. CDR3: CASSSQASGESGNTIYF. CDR3 DNA: TGTGCCAGCAGTTCCCAGGCTTCCGGGGAGTCTGGAAACACCATATATTTT. The chain joins TRBV28 to TRBJ1-3; D gene uncertain. The germline V gene has CDR1 MDHEN and CDR2 SYDVKM. This CDR3 contains 17 residues. Trimming took off 4 bases at V and 1 base at J, with 17 bases between the two ends.